The 23 T cell receptor beta chains reported below all come from one sample, sequenced in a study of blood T cell repertoires in COVID-19. The table came from immunoSEQ multiplex PCR; TCRdb's copy has only in-frame clones and leaves some out. Among 70,000 or so clones listed, over 60% were seen once. Sequencing was performed on peripheral blood. The origin of the receptors is a human donor in a cohort sampled during active COVID-19.

The gene calls are TRBV19 and TRBJ1-1, with 9 nucleotides matching TRBD1. CDR1 LNHDA and CDR2 SQIVND come from the germline V gene (reference sequence). The CDR3 covers 13 residues. The V segment lost 6 bases and the J segment 8 bases; nucleotides outside the gene matches: 7. DNA of the CDR3: TGTGCCAGTAGCCAAACAGGGGGCAACGAAGCTTTCTTT. This translates into CASSQTGGNEAFF.

The V and J genes are TRBV19 and TRBJ2-4; TRBD2 might be the D (6 bases). V shed 4 bases and J shed 0 bases, with 16 bases lying between them. This CDR3 comprises 17 residues. Germline V CDR1 and CDR2: LNHDA, SQIVND (reference sequence). CDR3 residues: CASSSGGTHLAKNIQYF. Here the CDR3 DNA reads TGTGCCAGTAGTAGTGGCGGGACCCATCTAGCCAAAAACATTCAGTACTTC.

The chain employs TRBV7-9 and TRBJ2-2; 8 positions agree with TRBD2. The V gene end was trimmed by 7 bases and the J gene end by 6 bases; junction bases not matched to a gene: 19. This CDR3 comprises 18 residues. The germline V gene has CDR1 SEHNR and CDR2 FQNEAQ (reference sequence). In DNA form, the CDR3 reads TGTGCCAGCATCAACGCTTACACAGCGGGGGCCCCGGCCGGGGAGCTGTTTTTT. Amino acid sequence: CASINAYTAGAPAGELFF.

The chain combines TRBV6-1 with TRBJ2-2; D not certain. V lost 1 base and J 2 bases, leaving 5 bases between the germline ends. CDR3 length: 14 residues. Germline V gene data show CDR1 as MNHNS and CDR2 as SASEGT. This CDR3 is CASSEDQNTGELFF. The CDR3 bases are TGTGCCAGCAGTGAAGATCAAAACACCGGGGAGCTGTTTTTT.

V usage is TRBV12-3 or TRBV12-4 and J usage is TRBJ2-1, with a possible D match to TRBD2 (5 bases). The CDR3 runs to 11 residues. Trimming took off 6 bases at V and 11 bases at J, with 11 bases between the two ends. The CDR3 sequence is CASRTRGQQFF. CDR3 coding DNA: TGTGCCAGCAGGACCCGCGGGCAGCAGTTCTTC.

The chain uses TRBV6-5 and TRBJ2-6; no clear D gene. V lost 6 bases to trimming and J lost 0 bases, with 6 bases between them. The germline CDR1 and CDR2 sequences are MNHEY and SVGAGI. This CDR3 contains 14 residues. DNA for the CDR3: TGTGCCAGCAGACAGCTCTCTGGGGCCAACGTCCTGACTTTC. The encoded protein is CASRQLSGANVLTF.

The rearrangement joins TRBV25-1 to TRBJ2-1; TRBD2 matches at 7 bases. Germline V lookup: CDR1 MGHDK, CDR2 SYGVNS. J was trimmed by 14 bases and V by 1 base; bases with no gene match: 8. The CDR3 contains 13 residues. DNA for the CDR3: TGTGCCAGCAGTGAATTCGGGCGGGAGCGGAAGTTCTTC. Protein sequence: CASSEFGRERKFF.

The rearrangement joins TRBV28 to TRBJ1-5; 8 bases are a match to TRBD1. The CDR3 is 17 residues long. Germline CDR1 MDHEN, CDR2 SYDVKM. V trimming: 3 bases; J trimming: 3 bases; junction bases outside the gene matches: 10. CDR3: CASSFPQDRASNQPQHF. DNA for the CDR3: TGTGCCAGCAGTTTTCCCCAGGACAGGGCATCCAATCAGCCCCAGCATTTT.

In its sample, this clone was seen a few times. The rearrangement links TRBV7-9 to TRBJ1-5, with 7 positions matching TRBD1. The CDR3 is 12 amino acids. CDR1 and CDR2 (germline): SEHNR, FQNEAQ (reference sequence). The V segment lost 9 bases and the J segment 3 bases; nucleotides outside the gene matches: 2. This CDR3 reads CASGQDNQPQHF. CDR3 nucleotide sequence: TGTGCCAGTGGACAGGACAATCAGCCCCAGCATTTT.

V gene TRBV7-8 combines with J gene TRBJ1-1; D call uncertain. The V and J ends lost 2 bases and 7 bases respectively, with 14 bases between them. CDR3 length: 14 residues. Germline V gene data show CDR1 as SGHVS and CDR2 as FQNEAQ. This CDR3 is CASSLYRWADEAFF. The CDR3 region has the DNA TGTGCCAGCAGCTTATATAGGTGGGCAGATGAAGCTTTCTTT.

Written as DNA, the CDR3 is TGTGCCAGCAGCCCCCAGGGTAGTGACGGGGAGCTGTTTTTT. It specifies CASSPQGSDGELFF. V usage is TRBV3-1 (or the pseudogene TRBV3-2) and J usage is TRBJ2-2, with a weak D call TRBD1 (5 bases). V lost 4 bases, J lost 7 bases, and 13 bases lay in between. Germline V gene data show CDR1 as LGHDT and CDR2 as YNNKEL (reference sequence). The CDR3 consists of 14 residues.

The chain employs TRBV5-1 and TRBJ1-4, with D possibly being TRBD1 (5 bases). Germline V lookup: CDR1 SGHRS, CDR2 YFSETQ. The CDR3 is 17 residues long. Trimming cost V 4 bases and J 2 bases, with 18 bases left between them. The DNA of the CDR3 is TGCGCCAGCAGCCCCACGGGTACGCGGGGGACTAATGAAAAACTGTTTTTT. It yields the protein CASSPTGTRGTNEKLFF. The variable domain in full, with the rest retrieved from reference TRBV5-1 and TRBJ1-4, is KAGVTQTPRYLIKTRGQQVTLSCSPISGHRSVSWYQQTPGQGLQFLFEYFSETQRNKGNFPGRFSGRQFSNSRSEMNVSTLELGDSALYLCASSPTGTRGTNEKLFFGSGTQLSVL.

The chain recombines TRBV2 with TRBJ1-5; D not resolved. This CDR3 comprises 13 residues. Trimming pared 2 bases from V and 0 bases from J, leaving 2 bases between. Germline assignment: CDR1 SNHLY and CDR2 FYNNEI. CDR3 region: CASSELSNQPQHF. CDR3 bases: TGTGCCAGCAGTGAACTTAGCAATCAGCCCCAGCATTTT. The complete variable domain, with remaining parts taken from reference TRBV2 and TRBJ1-5, reads EPEVTQTPSHQVTQMGQEVILRCVPISNHLYFYWYRQILGQKVEFLVSFYNNEISEKSEIFDDQFSVERPDGSNFTLKIRSTKLEDSAMYFCASSELSNQPQHFGDGTRLSIL.

This clone was observed at least ten times. The chain joins TRBV28 to TRBJ1-4; TRBD1 agrees at 8 bases. The CDR3 sequence is 15 residues long. Germline V CDR1 and CDR2: MDHEN, SYDVKM. V gave up 3 bases and J gave up 4 bases; unmatched junction bases: 4. CDR3 amino acids: CASSLPGGVNEKLFF. In DNA form, the CDR3 reads TGTGCCAGCAGTTTGCCAGGGGGCGTTAATGAAAAACTGTTTTTT.

The chain links TRBV5-8 to TRBJ1-2; 7 positions match TRBD1. This CDR3 is 14 amino acids long. V shed 3 bases and J 8 bases; nucleotides not matched to a gene: 10. Germline assignment: CDR1 SGHTS and CDR2 YDEGEE. CDR3 nucleotides: TGTGCCAGCAGCTCACCTACAGGGGCGGGGGGCTACACCTTC. Translation gives CASSSPTGAGGYTF.

The genes are TRBV23-1 and TRBJ2-5, with a possible D match to TRBD1 (5 bases). TRBV23-1 is labeled an ORF, and its function is uncertain. V lost 11 bases and J lost 7, with 11 bases in between. The CDR3 loop spans 10 amino acids. Written as DNA, the CDR3 is TGCGCCGGGGAAGGGGCGACCCAGTACTTC. It yields the protein CAGEGATQYF.

The rearrangement uses TRBV18 and TRBJ2-7, with 9 bases identical to TRBD1. This CDR3 contains 13 residues. Germline V gene sequence: CDR1 KGHSH, CDR2 LQKENI. Trimming at V came to 4 bases and at J to 3 bases, leaving 1 base not matched to a gene. Here the CDR3 reads CASSQDRGYEQYF. DNA of the CDR3: TGTGCCAGCTCACAGGACAGGGGCTACGAGCAGTACTTC. The variable domain in full, with the rest retrieved from reference TRBV18 and TRBJ2-7, is NAGVMQNPRHLVRRRGQEARLRCSPMKGHSHVYWYRQLPEEGLKFMVYLQKENIIDESGMPKERFSAEFPKEGPSILRIQQVVRGDSAAYFCASSQDRGYEQYFGPGTRLTVT.

This rearrangement joins TRBV20-1 to TRBJ2-2; the match to TRBD2 covers 8 bases. Germline values: CDR1 DFQATT, CDR2 SNEGSKA (reference sequence). The ends lost 3 bases at V and 2 bases at J; junction bases unmatched: 8. The CDR3 has 16 residues. This CDR3 reads CSASVQRGPNTGELFF. CDR3 DNA sequence: TGCAGTGCTAGTGTCCAGCGGGGGCCAAACACCGGGGAGCTGTTTTTT.

This clone has at least ten counts. The chain carries TRBV14 and TRBJ2-2; TRBD1 agrees at 9 bases. The CDR3 loop spans 18 amino acids. The J segment lost 0 bases and the V segment lost 4 bases, leaving 9 bases of the junction unmatched. Germline V gene data show CDR1 as SGHDN and CDR2 as FVKESK. The CDR3 nucleotides are TGTGCCAGCAGCCCGCTTCCCGGGACAGGGCCGAACACCGGGGAGCTGTTTTTT. Encoded protein: CASSPLPGTGPNTGELFF.

This chain joins TRBV7-8 and TRBJ2-2; TRBD2 matches at 8 bases. The CDR3 loop spans 16 amino acids. The J segment lost 5 bases and the V segment lost 3 bases, leaving 8 bases of the junction unmatched. CDR1 is SGHVS and CDR2 is FQNEAQ in the germline V gene. The DNA for the CDR3 is TGTGCCAGCAGCTTGCGGGGGGCGCAAGGTACCGGGGAGCTGTTTTTT. It yields the protein CASSLRGAQGTGELFF.

The chain joins TRBV27 to TRBJ2-7, with D perhaps TRBD2 (7 bases). The CDR3 contains 19 residues. V was cut by 4 bases and J by 0 bases, with 25 bases left in between. Germline loops: CDR1 MNHEY, CDR2 SMNVEV (reference sequence). The CDR3, as DNA: TGTGCCAGCAGTTCCACCCTACAGGGTGGCGGGAGACTCTCCTACGAGCAGTACTTC. Protein product: CASSSTLQGGGRLSYEQYF.

The V call is TRBV7-9, the J call TRBJ2-2; TRBD2 matches at 9 bases. Trimming at V came to 5 bases and at J to 3 bases, leaving 10 bases not matched to a gene. The germline CDR1 and CDR2 sequences are SEHNR and FQNEAQ (reference sequence). This CDR3 contains 17 residues. The CDR3 nucleotides are TGTGCCAGCAGCCCTACCCGAATAGCGGGGGACACCGGGGAGCTGTTTTTT. Protein product: CASSPTRIAGDTGELFF.

The chain combines TRBV3-1 (or the pseudogene TRBV3-2) with TRBJ2-5; 9 nucleotides agree with TRBD2. V shed 3 bases, J shed 2 bases, and the junction held 7 bases outside the gene matches. The length of the CDR3 is 16 residues. The germline CDR1 and CDR2 sequences are LGHDT and YNNKEL (reference sequence). The chain's CDR3 is CASSHRLAASQETQYF. CDR3 coding DNA: TGTGCCAGCAGCCACCGACTAGCGGCTAGTCAAGAGACCCAGTACTTC.